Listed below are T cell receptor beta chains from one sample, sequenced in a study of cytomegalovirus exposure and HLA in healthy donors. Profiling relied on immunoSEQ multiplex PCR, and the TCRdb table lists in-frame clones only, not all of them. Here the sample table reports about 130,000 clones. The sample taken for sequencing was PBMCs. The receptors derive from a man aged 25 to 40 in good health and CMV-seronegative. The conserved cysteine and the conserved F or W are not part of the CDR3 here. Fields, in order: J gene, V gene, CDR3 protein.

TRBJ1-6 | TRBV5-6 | ASSSGADYSPLH
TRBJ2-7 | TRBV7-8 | ASSLASQYEQY
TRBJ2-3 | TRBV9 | ASSVSGRSDTQY
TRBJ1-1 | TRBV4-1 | ASSQDLTGTNLAF
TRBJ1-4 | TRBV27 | ASKRRDRSGEKLF
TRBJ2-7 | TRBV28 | ASIGQTSSYEQY
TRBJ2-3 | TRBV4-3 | ASRPDWTRITDTQY
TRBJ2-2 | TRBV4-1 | ATKWSATSNTGELF
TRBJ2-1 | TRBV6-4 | ASSDGTSGSHEQF
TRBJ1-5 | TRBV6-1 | ASSEGQENQPQH
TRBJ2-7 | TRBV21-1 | ASSKDVPTGGQYEQY
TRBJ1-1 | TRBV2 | ASSGQGEAF
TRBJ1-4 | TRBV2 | ASSFDREEKLF
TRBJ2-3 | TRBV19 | ASSISREVTDTQY
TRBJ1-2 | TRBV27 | ASSLPRDRADYGYT
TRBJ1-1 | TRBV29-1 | SVAGATEAF
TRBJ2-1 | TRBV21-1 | ASNTGGPYNEQF
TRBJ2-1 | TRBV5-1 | ASSPLVAGGNEQF
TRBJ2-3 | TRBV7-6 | ASSLGLAGLSDTQY
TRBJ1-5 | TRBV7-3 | ASSVRGEGSNQPQH
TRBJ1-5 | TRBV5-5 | ASSSTGGANQPQH
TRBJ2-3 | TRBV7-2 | ASSLPEAAPQY
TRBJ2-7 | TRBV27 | ASSLKAGTYEQY
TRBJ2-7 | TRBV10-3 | AISDPTGTGAYEQY
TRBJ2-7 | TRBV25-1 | ASSVGLTYEQY
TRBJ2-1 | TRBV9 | ASSVNRPTSFGEQF
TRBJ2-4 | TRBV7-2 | ASSPQGSAAKNIQY
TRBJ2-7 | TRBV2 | ATRQSKNSYEQY
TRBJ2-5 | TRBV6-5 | ASSPPLGDGGPQY
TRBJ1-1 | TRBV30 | AWSVWRNTEAF
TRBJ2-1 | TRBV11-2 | ASIPGDTYNEQF
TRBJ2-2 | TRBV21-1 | ASSKVDGTGELF
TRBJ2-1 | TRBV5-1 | ASSEGLAGYNEQF
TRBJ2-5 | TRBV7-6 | ASSLQGRGETQY
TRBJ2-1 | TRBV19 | ASSAGTGRSYNEQF
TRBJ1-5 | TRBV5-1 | ASSLRGNQPQH
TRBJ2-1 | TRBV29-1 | SVEGGVGHLDEQF
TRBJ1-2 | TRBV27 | ASRRQDLSGGYT
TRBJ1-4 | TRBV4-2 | ASSRLTFSTNEKLF
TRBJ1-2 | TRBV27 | ASSLREGNYGYT
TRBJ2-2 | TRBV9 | ASSAKQTRDNRNTGELF
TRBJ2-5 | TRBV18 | ASSPRRLAEETQY
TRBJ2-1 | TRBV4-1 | ASSHIGGREYNEQF
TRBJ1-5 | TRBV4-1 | ASSTSDNQPQH
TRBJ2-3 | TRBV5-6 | ASSPDPGQGTDTQY
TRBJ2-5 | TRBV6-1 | ASSGLAGSGETQY
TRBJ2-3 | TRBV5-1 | ASSWERGTDTQY
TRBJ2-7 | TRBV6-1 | ASGGTGRDEQY
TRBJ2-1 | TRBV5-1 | ASSLGPSGRTNEQF
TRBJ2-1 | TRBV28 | ASSRDSSGPWDNEQF
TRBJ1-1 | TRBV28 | ASSAGTGYITEAF
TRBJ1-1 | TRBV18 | ASSPRGQTYTEAF
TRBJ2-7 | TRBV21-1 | ASSQVEEQY
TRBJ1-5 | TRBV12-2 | ASRLARDSKRDSNQPQH
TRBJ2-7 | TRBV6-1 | ASRFLEESSYEQY
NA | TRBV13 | ASSLGPLSGRSYEQY
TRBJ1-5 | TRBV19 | ASSIRGGNQPQH